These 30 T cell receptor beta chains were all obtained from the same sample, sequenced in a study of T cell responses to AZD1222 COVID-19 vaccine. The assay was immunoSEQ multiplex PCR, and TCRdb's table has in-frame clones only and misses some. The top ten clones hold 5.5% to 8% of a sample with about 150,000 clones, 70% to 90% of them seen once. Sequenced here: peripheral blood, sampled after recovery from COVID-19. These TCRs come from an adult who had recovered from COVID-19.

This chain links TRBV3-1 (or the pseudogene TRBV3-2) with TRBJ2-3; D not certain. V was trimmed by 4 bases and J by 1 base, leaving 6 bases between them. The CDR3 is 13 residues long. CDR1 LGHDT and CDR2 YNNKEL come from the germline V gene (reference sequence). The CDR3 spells CASSRAGTDTQYF. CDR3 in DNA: TGTGCCAGCAGCCGAGCCGGCACAGATACGCAGTATTTT.

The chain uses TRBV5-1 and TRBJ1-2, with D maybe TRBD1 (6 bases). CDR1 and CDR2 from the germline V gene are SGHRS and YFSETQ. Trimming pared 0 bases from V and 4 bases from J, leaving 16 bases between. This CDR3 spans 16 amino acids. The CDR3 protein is CASSLDFPGQLYGYTF. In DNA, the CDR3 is TGCGCCAGCAGCTTGGACTTCCCCGGACAGCTCTATGGCTACACCTTC.

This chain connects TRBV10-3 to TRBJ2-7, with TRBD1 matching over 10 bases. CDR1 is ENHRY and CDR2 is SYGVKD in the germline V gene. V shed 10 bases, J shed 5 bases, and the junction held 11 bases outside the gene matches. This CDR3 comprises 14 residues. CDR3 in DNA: TGTGCCAGTGGTGGGACAGGGGTTTGGAACGAGCAGTACTTC. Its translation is CASGGTGVWNEQYF.

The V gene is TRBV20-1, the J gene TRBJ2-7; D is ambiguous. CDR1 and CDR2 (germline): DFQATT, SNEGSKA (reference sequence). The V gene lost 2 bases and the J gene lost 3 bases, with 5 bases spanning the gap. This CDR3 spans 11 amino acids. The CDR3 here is CSARSDYEQYF. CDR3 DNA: TGCAGTGCTAGATCTGACTACGAGCAGTACTTC.

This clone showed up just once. In nucleotides, the CDR3 is TGTGCCAGCAGTCCTGCGGGAGGGCCACAGAATGAGCAGTTCTTC. Translated: CASSPAGGPQNEQFF. The genes are TRBV25-1 and TRBJ2-1; TRBD2 agrees at 9 bases. CDR3 length: 15 residues. The V segment lost 5 bases and the J segment 7 bases; nucleotides outside the gene matches: 9. Germline CDR1 MGHDK, CDR2 SYGVNS.

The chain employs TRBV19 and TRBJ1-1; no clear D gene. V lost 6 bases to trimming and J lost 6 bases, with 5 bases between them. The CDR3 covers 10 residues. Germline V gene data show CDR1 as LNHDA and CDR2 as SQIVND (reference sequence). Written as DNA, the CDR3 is TGTGCCAGTAGGGCAGCTGAAGCTTTCTTT. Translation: CASRAAEAFF.

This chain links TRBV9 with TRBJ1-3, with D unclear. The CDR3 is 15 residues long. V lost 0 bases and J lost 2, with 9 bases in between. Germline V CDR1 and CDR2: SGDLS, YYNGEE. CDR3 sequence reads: CASSVEPVTGNTIYF. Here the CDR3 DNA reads TGTGCCAGCAGCGTAGAGCCGGTTACTGGAAACACCATATATTTT. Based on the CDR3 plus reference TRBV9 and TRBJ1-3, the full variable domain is DSGVTQTPKHLITATGQRVTLRCSPRSGDLSVYWYQQSLDQGLQFLIQYYNGEERAKGNILERFSAQQFPDLHSELNLSSLELGDSALYFCASSVEPVTGNTIYFGEGSWLTVV.

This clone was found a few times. This chain's CDR3 is CASSQGLNQPQHF. CDR3 DNA: TGTGCCAGCAGCCAAGGCCTCAATCAGCCCCAGCATTTT. J is TRBJ1-5 and V is TRBV3-1 (or the pseudogene TRBV3-2), with no clear D. V lost 1 base, J lost 3 bases, and 4 bases lay in between. Looked up from germline, CDR1 is LGHDT and CDR2 is YNNKEL (reference sequence). The CDR3 is 13 amino acids.

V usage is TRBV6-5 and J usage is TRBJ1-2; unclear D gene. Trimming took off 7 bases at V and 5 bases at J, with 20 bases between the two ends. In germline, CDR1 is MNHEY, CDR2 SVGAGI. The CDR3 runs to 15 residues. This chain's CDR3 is CASKGTAKNGYGYTF. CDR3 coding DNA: TGTGCCAGCAAGGGAACAGCGAAGAATGGTTATGGCTACACCTTC.

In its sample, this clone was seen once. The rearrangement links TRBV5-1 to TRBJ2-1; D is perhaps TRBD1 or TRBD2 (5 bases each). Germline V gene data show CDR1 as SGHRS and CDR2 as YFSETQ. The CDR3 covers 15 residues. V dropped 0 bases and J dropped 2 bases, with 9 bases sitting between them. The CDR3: CASSLAEGTYNEQFF. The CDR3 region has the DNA TGCGCCAGCAGCTTGGCCGAGGGGACCTACAATGAGCAGTTCTTC.

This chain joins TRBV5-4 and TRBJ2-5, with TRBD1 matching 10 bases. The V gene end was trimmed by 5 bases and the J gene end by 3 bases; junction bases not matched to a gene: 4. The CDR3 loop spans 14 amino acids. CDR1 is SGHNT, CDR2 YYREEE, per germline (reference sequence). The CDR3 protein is CASSYGTGEETQYF. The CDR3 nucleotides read TGTGCCAGCAGTTACGGGACAGGGGAAGAGACCCAGTACTTC.

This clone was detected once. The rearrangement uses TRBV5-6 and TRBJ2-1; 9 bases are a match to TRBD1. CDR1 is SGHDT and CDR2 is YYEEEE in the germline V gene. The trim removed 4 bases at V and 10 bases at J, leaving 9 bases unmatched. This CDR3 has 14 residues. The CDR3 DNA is TGTGCCAGCAGCGAACAGGGGGCTCGCTTGGAGCAGTTCTTC. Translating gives CASSEQGARLEQFF.

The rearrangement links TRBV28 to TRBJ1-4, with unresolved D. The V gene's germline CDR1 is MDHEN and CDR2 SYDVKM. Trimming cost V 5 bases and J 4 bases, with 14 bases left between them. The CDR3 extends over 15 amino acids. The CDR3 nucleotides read TGTGCCAGCAGTCCACCCCCGGGGAATAATGAAAAACTGTTTTTT. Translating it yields CASSPPPGNNEKLFF.

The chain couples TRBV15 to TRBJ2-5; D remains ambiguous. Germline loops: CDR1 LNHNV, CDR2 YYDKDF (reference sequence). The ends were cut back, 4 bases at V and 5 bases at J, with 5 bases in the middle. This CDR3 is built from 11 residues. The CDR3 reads CATSNEETQYF. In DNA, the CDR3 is TGTGCCACCAGCAACGAGGAGACCCAGTACTTC.

CDR3 in DNA: TGTGCCAGCAGTGAAAATTTGAAGCAGCCCCAGCATTTT. Translating gives CASSENLKQPQHF. The V gene is TRBV6-1, the J gene TRBJ1-5; D is ambiguous. Between the trimmed V and J ends, which lost 2 bases and 7 bases, there was a span of 9 bases. Germline V gene lookup returns CDR1 MNHNS and CDR2 SASEGT. The CDR3 has 13 residues.

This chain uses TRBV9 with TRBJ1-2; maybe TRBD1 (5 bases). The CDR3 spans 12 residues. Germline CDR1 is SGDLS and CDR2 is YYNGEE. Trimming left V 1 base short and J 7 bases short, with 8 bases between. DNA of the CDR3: TGTGCCAGCAGCGTACAGGGATTTGGCTACACCTTC. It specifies CASSVQGFGYTF.

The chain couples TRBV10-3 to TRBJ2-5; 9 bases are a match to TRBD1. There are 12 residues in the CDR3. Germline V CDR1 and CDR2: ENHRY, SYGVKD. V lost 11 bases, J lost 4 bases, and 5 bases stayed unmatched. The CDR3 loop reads CAGGQGSETQYF. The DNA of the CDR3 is TGTGCCGGAGGACAGGGGTCAGAGACCCAGTACTTC.

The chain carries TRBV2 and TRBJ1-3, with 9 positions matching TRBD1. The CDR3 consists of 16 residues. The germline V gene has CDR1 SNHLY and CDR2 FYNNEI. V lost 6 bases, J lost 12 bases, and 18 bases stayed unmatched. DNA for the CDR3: TGTGCCAGCAGGGCAAGGGACAGGGCTCCTTTTAAAGGCATATATTTT. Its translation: CASRARDRAPFKGIYF.

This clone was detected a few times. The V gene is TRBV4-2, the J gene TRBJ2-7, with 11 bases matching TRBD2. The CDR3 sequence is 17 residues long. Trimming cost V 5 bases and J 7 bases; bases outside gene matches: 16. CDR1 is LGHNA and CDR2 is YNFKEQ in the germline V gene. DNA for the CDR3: TGTGCCAGCAGCGAACCCCACATTACTAGCGGGAGAGGAGAGCAGTACTTC. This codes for CASSEPHITSGRGEQYF.

The CDR3 spells CASSPAGLSANVLTF. Written as DNA, the CDR3 is TGTGCCAGCAGCCCCGCGGGTCTGTCGGCCAACGTCCTGACTTTC. The chain has TRBV3-1 (or the pseudogene TRBV3-2) and TRBJ2-6; D perhaps matches TRBD2 (5 bases). The ends were cut back, 4 bases at V and 6 bases at J, with 13 bases in the middle. Germline V gene lookup returns CDR1 LGHDT and CDR2 YNNKEL (reference sequence). The CDR3 has 15 residues.

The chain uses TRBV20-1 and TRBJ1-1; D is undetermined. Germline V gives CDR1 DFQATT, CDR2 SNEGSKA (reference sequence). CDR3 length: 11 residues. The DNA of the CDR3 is TGCAGGGCTCACTCGAACACTGAAGCTTTCTTT. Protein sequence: CRAHSNTEAFF.

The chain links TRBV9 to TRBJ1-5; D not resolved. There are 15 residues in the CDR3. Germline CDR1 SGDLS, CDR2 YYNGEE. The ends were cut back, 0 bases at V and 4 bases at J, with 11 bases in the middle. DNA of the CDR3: TGTGCCAGCAGCGTAGGACGAAATCTTAATCAGCCCCAGCATTTT. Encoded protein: CASSVGRNLNQPQHF.

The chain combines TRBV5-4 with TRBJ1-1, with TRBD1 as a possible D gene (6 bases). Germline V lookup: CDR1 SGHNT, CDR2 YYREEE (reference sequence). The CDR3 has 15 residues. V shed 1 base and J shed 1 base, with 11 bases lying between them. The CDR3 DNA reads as TGTGCCAGCAGCTTGATCGGGGGACAGAACACTGAAGCTTTCTTT. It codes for CASSLIGGQNTEAFF. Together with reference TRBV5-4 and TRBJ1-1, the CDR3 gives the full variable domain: ETGVTQSPTHLIKTRGQQVTLRCSSQSGHNTVSWYQQALGQGPQFIFQYYREEENGRGNFPPRFSGLQFPNYSSELNVNALELDDSALYLCASSLIGGQNTEAFFGQGTRLTVV.

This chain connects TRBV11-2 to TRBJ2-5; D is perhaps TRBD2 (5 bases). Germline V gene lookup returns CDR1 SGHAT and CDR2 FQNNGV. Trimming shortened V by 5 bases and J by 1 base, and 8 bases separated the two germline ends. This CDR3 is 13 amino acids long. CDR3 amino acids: CASSPGSQETQYF. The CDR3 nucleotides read TGTGCCAGCAGCCCGGGAAGCCAAGAGACCCAGTACTTC.

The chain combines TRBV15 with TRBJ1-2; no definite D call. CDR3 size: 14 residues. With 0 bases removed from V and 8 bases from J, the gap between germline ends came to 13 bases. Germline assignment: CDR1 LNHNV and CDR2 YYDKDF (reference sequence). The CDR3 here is CATSRDISTSGYTF. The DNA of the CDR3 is TGTGCCACCAGCAGAGATATCAGCACCTCGGGCTACACCTTC.

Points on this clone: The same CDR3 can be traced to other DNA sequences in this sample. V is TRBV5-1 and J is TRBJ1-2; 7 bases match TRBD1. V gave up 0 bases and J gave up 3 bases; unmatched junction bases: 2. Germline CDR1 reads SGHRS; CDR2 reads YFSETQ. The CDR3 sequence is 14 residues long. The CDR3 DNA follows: TGCGCCAGCAGCTTGGGACAGGGAGACTATGGCTACACCTTC. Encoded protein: CASSLGQGDYGYTF.

The DNA of the CDR3 is TGTGCCAGCAGTTGGGACAGGCCAATTACCACCGGGGAGCTGTTTTTT. Protein: CASSWDRPITTGELFF. V is TRBV27 and J is TRBJ2-2; TRBD1 agrees at 8 bases. Trimming at V came to 4 bases and at J to 4 bases, leaving 8 bases not matched to a gene. The CDR3 length is 16 residues. Germline-derived CDR1 and CDR2 are MNHEY and SMNVEV (reference sequence).

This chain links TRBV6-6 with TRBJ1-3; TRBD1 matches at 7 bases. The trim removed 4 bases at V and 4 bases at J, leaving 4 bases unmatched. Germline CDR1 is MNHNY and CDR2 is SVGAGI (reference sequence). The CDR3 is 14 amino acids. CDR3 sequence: CASSSSGQGNTIYF. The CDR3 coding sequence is TGTGCCAGCAGTTCCTCGGGACAGGGAAACACCATATATTTT.

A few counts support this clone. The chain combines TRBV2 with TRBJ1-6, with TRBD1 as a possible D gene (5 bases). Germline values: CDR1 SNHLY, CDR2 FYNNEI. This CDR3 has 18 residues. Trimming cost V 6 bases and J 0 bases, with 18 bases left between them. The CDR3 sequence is CASSDGTPRGSYNSPLHF. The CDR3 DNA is TGTGCCAGCAGCGACGGGACCCCGCGGGGCTCCTATAATTCACCCCTCCACTTT.

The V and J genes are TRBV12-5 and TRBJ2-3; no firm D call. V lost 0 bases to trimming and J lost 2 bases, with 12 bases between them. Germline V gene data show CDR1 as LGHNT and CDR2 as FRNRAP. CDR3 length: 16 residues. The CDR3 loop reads CASGLVPNNTTDTQYF. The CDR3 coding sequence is TGTGCTAGTGGTTTGGTACCCAATAATACCACAGATACGCAGTATTTT.